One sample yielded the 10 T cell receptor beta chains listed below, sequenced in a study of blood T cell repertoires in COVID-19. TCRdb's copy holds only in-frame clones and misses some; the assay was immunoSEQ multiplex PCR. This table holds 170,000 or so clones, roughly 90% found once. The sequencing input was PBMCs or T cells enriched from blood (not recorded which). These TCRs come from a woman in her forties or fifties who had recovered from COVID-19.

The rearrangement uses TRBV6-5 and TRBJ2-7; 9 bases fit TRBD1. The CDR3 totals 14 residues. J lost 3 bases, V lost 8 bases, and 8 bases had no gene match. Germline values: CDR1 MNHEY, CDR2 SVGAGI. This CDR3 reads CASRPLGQGYEQYF. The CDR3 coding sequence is TGTGCCAGCCGCCCCCTGGGACAGGGCTACGAGCAGTACTTC.

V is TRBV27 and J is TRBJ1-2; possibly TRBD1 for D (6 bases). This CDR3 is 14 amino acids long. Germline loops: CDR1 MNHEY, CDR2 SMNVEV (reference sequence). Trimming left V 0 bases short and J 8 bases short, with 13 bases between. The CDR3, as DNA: TGTGCCAGCAGTTTATCCCAGGGGCAGGCCGGCTACACCTTC. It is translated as CASSLSQGQAGYTF.

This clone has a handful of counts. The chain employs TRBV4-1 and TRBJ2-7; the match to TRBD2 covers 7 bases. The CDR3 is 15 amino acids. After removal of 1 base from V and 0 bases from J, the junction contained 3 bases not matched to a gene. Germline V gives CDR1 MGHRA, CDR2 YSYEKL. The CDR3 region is CASSQGGGLSYEQYF. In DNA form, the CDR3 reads TGCGCCAGCAGCCAAGGGGGGGGACTCTCCTACGAGCAGTACTTC.

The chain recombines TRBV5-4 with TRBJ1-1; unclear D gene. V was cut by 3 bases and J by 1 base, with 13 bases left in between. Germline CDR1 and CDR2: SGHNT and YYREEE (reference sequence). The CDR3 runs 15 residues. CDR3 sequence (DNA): TGTGCCAGCAGCTCTTGGGGAGTTGGGAACACTGAAGCTTTCTTT. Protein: CASSSWGVGNTEAFF.

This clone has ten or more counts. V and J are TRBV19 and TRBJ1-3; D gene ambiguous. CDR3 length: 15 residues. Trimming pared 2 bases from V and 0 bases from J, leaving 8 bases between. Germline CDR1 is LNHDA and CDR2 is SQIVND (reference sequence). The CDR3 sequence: CASSISAISGNTIYF. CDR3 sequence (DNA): TGTGCCAGTAGTATAAGCGCCATCTCTGGAAACACCATATATTTT.

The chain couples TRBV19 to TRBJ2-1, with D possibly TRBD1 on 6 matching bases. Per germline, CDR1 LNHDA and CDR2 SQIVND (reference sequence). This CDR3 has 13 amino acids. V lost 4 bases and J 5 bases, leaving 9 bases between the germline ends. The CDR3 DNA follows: TGTGCCAGTAGTAGACAGGCAAACAATGAGCAGTTCTTC. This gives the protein CASSRQANNEQFF.

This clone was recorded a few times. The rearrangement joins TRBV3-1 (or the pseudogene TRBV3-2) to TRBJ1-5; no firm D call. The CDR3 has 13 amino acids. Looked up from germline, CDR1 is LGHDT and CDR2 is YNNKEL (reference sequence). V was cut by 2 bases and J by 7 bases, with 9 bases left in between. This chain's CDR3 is CASSQQVAQPQHF. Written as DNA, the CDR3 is TGTGCCAGCAGCCAACAGGTGGCGCAGCCCCAGCATTTT.

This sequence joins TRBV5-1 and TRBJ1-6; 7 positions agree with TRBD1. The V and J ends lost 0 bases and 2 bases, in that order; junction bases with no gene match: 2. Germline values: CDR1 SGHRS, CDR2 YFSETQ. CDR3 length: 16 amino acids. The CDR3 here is CASSLAGTAYNSPLHF. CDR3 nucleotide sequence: TGCGCCAGCAGCTTGGCCGGGACAGCCTATAATTCACCCCTCCACTTT.

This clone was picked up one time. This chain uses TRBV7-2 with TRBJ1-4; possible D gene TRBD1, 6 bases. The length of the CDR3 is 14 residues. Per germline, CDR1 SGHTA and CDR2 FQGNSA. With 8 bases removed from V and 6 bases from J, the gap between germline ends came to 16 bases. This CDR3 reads CASGLRGAYEKLFF. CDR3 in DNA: TGTGCCAGCGGGCTTCGGGGGGCGTATGAAAAACTGTTTTTT.

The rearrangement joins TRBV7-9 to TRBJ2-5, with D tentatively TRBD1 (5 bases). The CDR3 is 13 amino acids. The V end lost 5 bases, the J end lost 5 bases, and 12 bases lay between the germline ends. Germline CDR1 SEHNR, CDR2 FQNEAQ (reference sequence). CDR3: CASSRAGKETQYF. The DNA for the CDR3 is TGTGCCAGCAGCCGGGCAGGGAAGGAGACCCAGTACTTC.